This T cell receptor (beta chain) is drawn from a study of neurological immune-mediated disorders. MiXCR, applied by TCRdb to the 5' RACE reads, yields one record per CDR3 protein. Among over 35,000 distinct CDR3 sequences listed, approximately 4.2% were seen once. This clonotype has a count of ten or more. Trimming cost V 6 bases and J 6 bases; bases outside gene matches: 13. Germline CDR1 is SEHNR and CDR2 is FQNEAQ (reference sequence). The CDR3 contains 16 residues. This sequence was found in a man between 25 and 39 years old with multiple sclerosis. Sequenced: PBMCs. The chain employs TRBV7-9 and TRBJ2-1, with 8 positions matching TRBD2. The CDR3 spells CASRPASRGAFNEQFF. CDR3 bases: TGTGCCAGCAGGCCTGCCTCGCGGGGGGCCTTCAATGAGCAGTTCTTC.